The T cell receptor beta chain described here comes from a study of blood T cell repertoires in COVID-19. About the study: Samples came from the United States, Italy and Spain, spanning acute and convalescent COVID-19.

Per germline, CDR1 MGHRA and CDR2 YSYEKL. The germline V and J ends were trimmed by 0 bases and 2 bases, with 13 bases remaining between them. This CDR3 is 16 amino acids long. As handled by the study authors: The authors estimated nucleated cell counts from reference gene primer amplification. The data were produced by immunoSEQ multiplex PCR, yet TCRdb's version contains in-frame clones alone and is incomplete. V and J calls and clone size are given by that table; D and trimming were obtained from the DNA. The table has 190,000 or so clones, approximately 90% seen once. Specimen: peripheral blood. V and J are TRBV4-1 and TRBJ1-1; D ambiguous. The TCR originated in a woman under 30 who had recovered from COVID-19. This CDR3 reads CASSQDFSFKNTEAFF. Here the CDR3 DNA reads TGCGCCAGCAGCCAAGATTTTTCGTTTAAAAACACTGAAGCTTTCTTT.